This passage covers 12 T cell receptor beta chains from one sample sequenced in a study of blood T cell repertoires in COVID-19. This table comes from immunoSEQ multiplex PCR, and its TCRdb copy is limited to in-frame clones, with some not included. The data hold about 200,000 clones, with about nine tenths observed a single time. Source material: peripheral blood. Receptors originate from a man aged 18-30 years with active or convalescent COVID-19.

The chain joins TRBV29-1 to TRBJ2-5; 9 bases fit TRBD1. The CDR3 contains 12 residues. In germline, CDR1 is SQVTM, CDR2 ANQGSEA. V was clipped by 7 bases and J by 4 bases; unmatched bases: 4. CDR3 coding DNA: TGCAGCGACGTACAGGGGGCAGAGACCCAGTACTTC. Its translation: CSDVQGAETQYF.

The chain employs TRBV5-5 and TRBJ2-7; D perhaps matches TRBD1 (6 bases). V was pared by 4 bases and J by 3 bases, with 17 bases between. CDR3 length: 15 residues. Germline-derived CDR1 and CDR2 are SGHKS and YYEKEE (reference sequence). The CDR3 sequence is CASSTTQGSDYEQYF. CDR3 coding DNA: TGTGCCAGCAGCACCACACAGGGTTCTGACTACGAGCAGTACTTC.

The chain uses TRBV3-1 (or the pseudogene TRBV3-2) and TRBJ1-1; D gene uncertain. Germline values: CDR1 LGHDT, CDR2 YNNKEL (reference sequence). The CDR3 totals 18 residues. Trimming pared 1 base from V and 0 bases from J, leaving 18 bases between. DNA for the CDR3: TGTGCCAGCAGCCAAGTCCCCTTTTACCCCAGTATGAACACTGAAGCTTTCTTT. Translating gives CASSQVPFYPSMNTEAFF.

This chain uses TRBV2 with TRBJ2-7; 7 bases map to TRBD1. The CDR3 consists of 12 residues. Germline V gene sequence: CDR1 SNHLY, CDR2 FYNNEI. The ends lost 7 bases at V and 6 bases at J; junction bases unmatched: 6. In nucleotides, the CDR3 is TGTGCCAGCACGAGACGGGACAGCGAGCAGTACTTC. This translates into CASTRRDSEQYF.

V gene TRBV7-8 combines with J gene TRBJ1-2; 10 bases line up with TRBD1. V lost 1 base and J lost 5; bases outside the gene matches: 1. The CDR3 sequence is 14 residues long. The germline CDR1 and CDR2 sequences are SGHVS and FQNEAQ. The CDR3 DNA follows: TGTGCCAGCAGCTTAGGGGACAGGGGTTATGGCTACACCTTC. Translated, it gives CASSLGDRGYGYTF.

This chain uses TRBV2 with TRBJ2-1, with TRBD2 matching over 10 bases. There are 15 residues in the CDR3. The germline CDR1 and CDR2 sequences are SNHLY and FYNNEI. V dropped 4 bases and J dropped 8; count of bases not matched to a gene: 8. CDR3 coding DNA: TGTGCCAGCAGTGTAACTAGCGGGATGTGGGATGAGCAGTTCTTC. Translation: CASSVTSGMWDEQFF.

The chain links TRBV5-1 to TRBJ2-5; D remains unclear. CDR3 length: 16 residues. Deletions cut 0 bases from V and 1 base from J, with 13 bases between. Germline V gene sequence: CDR1 SGHRS, CDR2 YFSETQ. The CDR3 region has the DNA TGCGCCAGCAGCTTGGGGCGTGGAGCCTCCCAAGAGACCCAGTACTTC. This encodes CASSLGRGASQETQYF.

V and J are TRBV4-3 and TRBJ2-1; weak D call: TRBD2 (5 bases). V was pared by 0 bases and J by 6 bases, with 9 bases between. Germline CDR1 is LGHNA and CDR2 is YSLEER. The length of the CDR3 is 14 residues. For the CDR3, the DNA is TGCGCCAGCAGCCAAGAGGGCCGGGGCAATGAGCAGTTCTTC. Protein product: CASSQEGRGNEQFF.

The chain recombines TRBV5-4 with TRBJ1-1; 8 nucleotides line up with TRBD1. This CDR3 contains 18 residues. Germline CDR1 and CDR2: SGHNT and YYREEE (reference sequence). V lost 0 bases, J lost 9 bases, and 19 bases stayed unmatched. CDR3 sequence reads: CASSLDLRQGAGGSKAFF. CDR3 DNA sequence: TGTGCCAGCAGCTTGGATCTAAGGCAGGGGGCCGGGGGGAGTAAAGCTTTCTTT.

V is TRBV5-4 and J is TRBJ2-2; 8 bases match TRBD1. Germline V lookup: CDR1 SGHNT, CDR2 YYREEE (reference sequence). J was trimmed by 5 bases and V by 0 bases; bases with no gene match: 6. The CDR3 runs 16 residues. CDR3 DNA sequence: TGTGCCAGCAGCTTGGCCCAAACAGGGGGGACCGGGGAGCTGTTTTTT. Its translation is CASSLAQTGGTGELFF.

V is TRBV6-5 and J is TRBJ1-6, with TRBD1 matching over 9 bases. CDR3 length: 14 residues. Germline V gives CDR1 MNHEY, CDR2 SVGAGI. Unmatched junction bases numbered 4, after V lost 6 bases and J lost 7 bases. CDR3 amino acids: CASRRDRVNSPLHF. CDR3 nucleotide sequence: TGTGCCAGCAGGAGGGACAGGGTCAATTCACCCCTCCACTTT.

This chain joins TRBV25-1 and TRBJ1-3; no reliable D call. V was clipped by 5 bases and J by 3 bases, with 23 bases between them. Per the germline V gene, CDR1 is MGHDK and CDR2 is SYGVNS. The CDR3 spans 18 residues. The CDR3 DNA reads TGTGCCAGCAGTTTCGACACTTACAGCAGGTCTGGTGGAAACACCATATATTTT. It yields the protein CASSFDTYSRSGGNTIYF.